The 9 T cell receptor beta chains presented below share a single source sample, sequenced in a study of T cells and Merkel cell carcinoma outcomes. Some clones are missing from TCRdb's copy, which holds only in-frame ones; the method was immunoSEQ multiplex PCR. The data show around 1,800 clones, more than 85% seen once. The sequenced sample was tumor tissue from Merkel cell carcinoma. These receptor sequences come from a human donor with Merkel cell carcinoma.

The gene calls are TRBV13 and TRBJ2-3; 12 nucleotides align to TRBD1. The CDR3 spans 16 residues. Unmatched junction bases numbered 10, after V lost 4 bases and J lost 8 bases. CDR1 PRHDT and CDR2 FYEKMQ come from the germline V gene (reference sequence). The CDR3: CASSSLRDRGRGTQYF. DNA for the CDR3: TGTGCCAGCAGCTCCCTCCGGGACAGGGGGCGCGGTACGCAGTATTTT.

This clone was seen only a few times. CDR3 amino acids: CASSFDRGGGNQPQHF. CDR3 nucleotide sequence: TGTGCCAGCAGTTTTGACCGAGGGGGGGGCAATCAGCCCCAGCATTTT. V and J are TRBV28 and TRBJ1-5, with D perhaps TRBD1 (6 bases). V lost 3 bases and J 2 bases, leaving 14 bases between the germline ends. The CDR3 has 16 residues. CDR1 MDHEN and CDR2 SYDVKM come from the germline V gene.

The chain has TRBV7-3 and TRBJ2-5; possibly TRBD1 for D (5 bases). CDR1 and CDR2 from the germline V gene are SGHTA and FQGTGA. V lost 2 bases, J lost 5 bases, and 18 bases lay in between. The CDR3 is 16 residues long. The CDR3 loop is CASSLGLGAVGETQYF. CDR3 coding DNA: TGTGCCAGCAGCTTAGGGCTTGGGGCTGTAGGGGAGACCCAGTACTTC.

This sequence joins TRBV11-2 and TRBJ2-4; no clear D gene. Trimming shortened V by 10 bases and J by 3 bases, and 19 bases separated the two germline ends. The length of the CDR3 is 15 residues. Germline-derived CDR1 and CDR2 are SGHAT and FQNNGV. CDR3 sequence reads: CAIPLISLDKNIQYF. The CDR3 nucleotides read TGTGCCATACCACTTATTAGTTTAGACAAAAACATTCAGTACTTC.

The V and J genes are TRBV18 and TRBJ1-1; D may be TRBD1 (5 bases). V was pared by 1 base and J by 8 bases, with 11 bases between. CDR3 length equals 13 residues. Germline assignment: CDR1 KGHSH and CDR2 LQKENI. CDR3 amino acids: CASSPRPGLEAFF. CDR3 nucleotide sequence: TGTGCCAGCTCACCACGGCCAGGGTTAGAAGCTTTCTTT.

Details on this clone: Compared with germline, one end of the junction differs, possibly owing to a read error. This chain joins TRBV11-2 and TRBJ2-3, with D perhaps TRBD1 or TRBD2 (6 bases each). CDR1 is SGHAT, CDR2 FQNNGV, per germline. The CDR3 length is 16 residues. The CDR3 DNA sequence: TGTGCCAGCAGGTTAGGGGCCGGGGGCGACACAGATACGCAGTATTTT. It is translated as CASRLGAGGDTDTQYF.

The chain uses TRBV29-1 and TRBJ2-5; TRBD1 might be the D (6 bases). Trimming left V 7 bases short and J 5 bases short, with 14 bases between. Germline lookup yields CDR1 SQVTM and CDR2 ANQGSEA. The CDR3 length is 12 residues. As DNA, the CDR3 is TGCAGCGCCGCCAGGGGCCCGGAGACCCAGTACTTC. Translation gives CSAARGPETQYF.

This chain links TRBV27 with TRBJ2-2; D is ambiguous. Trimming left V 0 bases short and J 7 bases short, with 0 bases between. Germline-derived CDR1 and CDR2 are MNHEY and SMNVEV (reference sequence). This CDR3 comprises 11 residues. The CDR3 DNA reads TGTGCCAGCAGTTTATCCGGGGAGCTGTTTTTT. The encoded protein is CASSLSGELFF.

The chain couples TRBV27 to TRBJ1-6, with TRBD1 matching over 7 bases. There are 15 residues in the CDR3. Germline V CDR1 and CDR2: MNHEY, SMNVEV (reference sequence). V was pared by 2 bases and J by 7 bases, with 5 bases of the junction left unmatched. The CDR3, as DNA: TGTGCCAGCAGTTTAGCGAGACAGGGAAATTCACCCCTCCACTTT. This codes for CASSLARQGNSPLHF.